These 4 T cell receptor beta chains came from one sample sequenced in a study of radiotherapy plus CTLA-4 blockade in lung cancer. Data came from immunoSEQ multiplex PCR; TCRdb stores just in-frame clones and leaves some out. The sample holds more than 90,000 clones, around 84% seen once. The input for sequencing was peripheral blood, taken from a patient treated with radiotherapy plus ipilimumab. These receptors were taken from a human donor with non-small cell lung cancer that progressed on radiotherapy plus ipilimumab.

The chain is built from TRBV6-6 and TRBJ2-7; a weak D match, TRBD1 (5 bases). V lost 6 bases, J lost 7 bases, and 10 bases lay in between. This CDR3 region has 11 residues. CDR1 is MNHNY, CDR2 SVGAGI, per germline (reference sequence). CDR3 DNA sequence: TGTGCCAGCAGCGACAGAACGGAGCAGTACTTC. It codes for CASSDRTEQYF.

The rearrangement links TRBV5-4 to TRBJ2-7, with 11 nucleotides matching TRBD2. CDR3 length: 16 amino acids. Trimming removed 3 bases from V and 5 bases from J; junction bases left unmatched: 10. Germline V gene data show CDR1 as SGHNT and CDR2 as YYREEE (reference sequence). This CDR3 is CASSWSTSGRVHEQYF. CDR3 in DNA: TGTGCCAGCAGCTGGTCAACTAGCGGGAGAGTCCACGAGCAGTACTTC.

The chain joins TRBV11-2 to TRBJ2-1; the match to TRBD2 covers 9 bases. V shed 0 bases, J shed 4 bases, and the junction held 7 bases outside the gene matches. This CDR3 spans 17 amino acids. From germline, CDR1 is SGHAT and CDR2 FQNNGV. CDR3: CASSLEILAGGYNEQFF. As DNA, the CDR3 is TGTGCCAGCAGCTTAGAAATCTTGGCGGGAGGGTACAATGAGCAGTTCTTC.

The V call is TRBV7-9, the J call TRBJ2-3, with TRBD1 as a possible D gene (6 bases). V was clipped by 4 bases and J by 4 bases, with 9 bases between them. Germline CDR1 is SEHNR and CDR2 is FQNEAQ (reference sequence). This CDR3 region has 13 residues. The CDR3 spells CASSSTGSDTQYF. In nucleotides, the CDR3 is TGTGCCAGCAGCTCAACAGGGTCAGATACGCAGTATTTT.